Listed below are T cell receptor beta chains from one sample, sequenced in a study of T cells in Graves' hyperthyroidism and ophthalmopathy. Each CDR3 protein is one row after TCRdb ran MiXCR on the multiplex PCR reads. The sample lists around 260,000 distinct CDR3 sequences; around 25% were seen once. The sample taken for sequencing was blood. These TCRs come from a man aged 40-50 years with Graves' hyperthyroidism that later progressed to Graves' ophthalmopathy. Both conserved end residues are part of each CDR3. D genes are given only for firm matches. The size field is filled for only some rows; it gives once, few, many or a size class.

clone size	J gene	D gene	V gene	CDR3 protein	CDR3 DNA
many	TRBJ1-1	.	TRBV6-1	CASSEARTNTEAFF	TGTGCCAGCAGTGAGGCCAGAACCAACACTGAAGCTTTCTTT
many	TRBJ1-5	.	TRBV6-4	CASTPEPSGALRYSNQPQHF	TGTGCCAGCACCCCTGAACCCTCAGGGGCGCTACGATATAGCAATCAGCCCCAGCATTTT
.	TRBJ2-5	TRBD2	TRBV5-1	CASSLAASGRAETQYF	TGCGCCAGCAGCTTGGCGGCTAGCGGGAGGGCAGAGACCCAGTACTTC
many	TRBJ2-5	.	TRBV12-3/TRBV12-4	CASGDWTIQETQYF	TGTGCCAGCGGGGACTGGACTATCCAAGAGACCCAGTACTTC
many	TRBJ1-5	.	TRBV18	CASSRQGQQPQHF	TGTGCCAGCTCACGACAAGGTCAGCAGCCCCAGCATTTT
.	TRBJ2-2	TRBD2	TRBV12-3/TRBV12-4	CASSLGTIATGELFF	TGTGCCAGCAGTTTGGGGACTATAGCCACCGGGGAGCTGTTTTTT
.	TRBJ2-7	TRBD2	TRBV9	CASSVGPSGADYEQYF	TGTGCCAGCAGCGTAGGGCCTAGCGGGGCCGACTACGAGCAGTACTTC
many	TRBJ2-7	.	TRBV6-5	CASSYSTDSYEQYF	TGTGCCAGCAGTTACTCCACGGACTCCTACGAGCAGTACTTC
.	TRBJ2-6	.	TRBV2	CASSERSSGANVQTF	TGTGCCAGCAGTGAGAGGAGCTCTGGGGCCAACGTCCAGACTTTC
.	TRBJ2-2	.	TRBV24-1	CATRESNEGTGELFF	TGTGCCACCAGGGAAAGCAACGAGGGCACCGGGGAGCTGTTTTTT
.	TRBJ1-5	.	TRBV20-1	CSARVSRVGNQPQHF	TGCAGTGCTAGAGTTTCCAGGGTTGGCAATCAGCCCCAGCATTTT
many	TRBJ2-7	TRBD1	TRBV19	CASSTNRGSESYEQYF	TGTGCCAGTAGTACAAACAGGGGTTCCGAGTCCTACGAGCAGTACTTC
many	TRBJ2-6	.	TRBV6-4	CASGDGLFSSGANVLTF	TGTGCCAGCGGCGACGGCCTCTTTAGCTCTGGGGCCAACGTCCTGACTTTC
.	TRBJ2-5	.	TRBV28	CASSASGTFSGTQYF	TGTGCCAGCAGTGCCTCCGGGACTTTCTCCGGGACCCAGTACTTC
.	TRBJ1-5	TRBD1	TRBV19	CASTDRGYEPQHF	TGTGCCAGTACCGACAGGGGGTATGAACCCCAGCATTTT
.	TRBJ2-7	TRBD1	TRBV12-3/TRBV12-4	CASRDRQGARYEQYF	TGTGCCAGCAGGGATCGACAGGGGGCTCGATACGAGCAGTACTTC
.	TRBJ1-5	TRBD1	TRBV2	CASMSGQGWNQPQHF	TGTGCCAGCATGAGTGGACAGGGATGGAATCAGCCCCAGCATTTT
many	TRBJ2-2	TRBD1	TRBV7-2	CASSPGGTNTGELFF	TGTGCCAGCAGCCCAGGGGGAACTAACACCGGGGAGCTGTTTTTT
.	TRBJ1-1	.	TRBV30	CASQDTEAFF	TGTGCCTCCCAGGACACTGAAGCTTTCTTT
.	TRBJ1-2	TRBD1	TRBV7-9	CASSGTGVNGYTF	TGTGCCAGCAGCGGGACAGGGGTAAATGGCTACACCTTC
many	TRBJ1-5	.	TRBV12-3/TRBV12-4	CASGSNRVFNQPQHF	TGTGCCAGCGGGTCGAACCGGGTCTTTAATCAGCCCCAGCATTTT
many	TRBJ2-1	TRBD2	TRBV2	CASSATSGTSIEQFF	TGTGCCAGCAGTGCAACTAGCGGGACAAGTATTGAGCAGTTCTTC
many	TRBJ2-2	TRBD1	TRBV6-5	CASSYYRGAGELFF	TGTGCCAGCAGTTATTACAGGGGAGCCGGGGAGCTGTTTTTT
.	TRBJ2-5	TRBD2	TRBV6-2/TRBV6-3	CASTTPAGGLETQYF	TGTGCCAGCACTACCCCAGCGGGAGGTCTCGAGACCCAGTACTTC
many	TRBJ1-1	.	TRBV12-3/TRBV12-4	CASKNRENTEAFF	TGTGCCAGCAAAAACAGGGAGAACACTGAAGCTTTCTTT
.	TRBJ1-2	TRBD1	TRBV5-1	CASSLGQGSGYTF	TGCGCCAGCAGCTTGGGACAGGGCTCTGGCTACACCTTC
.	TRBJ1-1	.	TRBV6-1	CASRGRMNTEAFF	TGTGCCAGCAGGGGACGGATGAACACTGAAGCTTTCTTT
few	TRBJ2-7	.	TRBV6-1	CASSETAGEGYEQYF	TGTGCCAGCAGTGAAACGGCAGGGGAAGGGTACGAGCAGTACTTC
many	TRBJ2-7	TRBD2	TRBV19	CASSAGDVAYEQYF	TGTGCCAGTAGTGCGGGGGACGTCGCCTACGAGCAGTACTTC
many	TRBJ2-2	TRBD2	TRBV5-1	CASSLVLAVQTGELFF	TGCGCCAGCAGCTTGGTACTAGCGGTACAGACCGGGGAGCTGTTTTTT
.	TRBJ1-1	.	TRBV6-5	CASSSGGEGSEAFF	TGTGCCAGCAGTTCGGGGGGCGAGGGCTCTGAAGCTTTCTTT
.	TRBJ1-1	.	TRBV5-1	CASSPWGGPEAFF	TGTGCCAGCAGCCCCTGGGGGGGCCCTGAAGCTTTCTTT
many	TRBJ2-7	.	TRBV5-8	CASSLGRPNVDEQYF	TGTGCCAGCAGCTTGGGGCGACCCAACGTCGACGAGCAGTACTTC
many	TRBJ1-2	.	TRBV15	CATSRGGDIPWDYGYTF	TGTGCCACCAGCAGAGGCGGGGATATCCCCTGGGACTATGGCTACACCTTC
.	TRBJ1-1	.	TRBV19	CASSIDTAMNTEAFF	TGTGCCAGTAGTATAGATACAGCAATGAACACTGAAGCTTTCTTT
many	TRBJ2-3	.	TRBV27	CASSPRVGGDTQYF	TGTGCCAGCAGCCCTAGGGTTGGCGGGGATACGCAGTATTTT
.	TRBJ2-4	.	TRBV6-2/TRBV6-3	CASSRCTGTCKNIQYF	TGTGCCAGCAGCCGATGTACCGGGACGTGTAAAAACATTCAGTACTTC
.	TRBJ2-5	.	TRBV2	CASRGMAGETQYF	TGTGCCAGCAGGGGGATGGCGGGAGAGACCCAGTACTTC
.	TRBJ2-5	TRBD2	TRBV20-1	CSARAGGFETQYF	TGCAGTGCTAGGGCGGGGGGGTTTGAGACCCAGTACTTC
.	TRBJ2-7	.	TRBV5-1	CASSPESPSYEQYF	TGCGCCAGCAGCCCGGAATCCCCTTCCTACGAGCAGTACTTC
many	TRBJ2-5	.	TRBV11-3	CASSRDEVEETQYF	TGTGCCAGCAGCCGCGACGAGGTGGAGGAGACCCAGTACTTC
many	TRBJ2-1	.	TRBV11-2	CASSLEARGVYNEQFF	TGTGCCAGCAGCTTAGAAGCGAGGGGCGTCTACAATGAGCAGTTCTTC
many	TRBJ1-3	.	TRBV20-1	CSAPSTESSGNTIYF	TGCAGTGCTCCCTCGACTGAGAGCTCTGGAAACACCATATATTTT
.	TRBJ1-6	.	TRBV11-2	CASSLEGTFSYNSPLHF	TGTGCCAGCAGCTTAGAAGGGACCTTCTCCTATAATTCACCCCTCCACTTT
many	TRBJ1-1	.	TRBV3-1	CASSHPKTAPNTEAFF	TGTGCCAGCAGCCATCCGAAGACAGCACCGAACACTGAAGCTTTCTTT
many	TRBJ2-5	.	TRBV24-1	CATSENGQPRETQYF	TGTGCCACCAGTGAGAATGGACAGCCAAGAGAGACCCAGTACTTC
.	TRBJ1-2	.	TRBV19	CASSIPRGNYGYTF	TGTGCCAGTAGTATCCCTCGGGGTAACTATGGCTACACCTTC
many	TRBJ2-1	TRBD1	TRBV2	CASAGGTYNEQFF	TGTGCCAGCGCAGGGGGCACCTACAATGAGCAGTTCTTC
few	TRBJ2-5	.	TRBV2	CASSRAQETQYF	TGTGCCAGCAGTCGCGCTCAAGAGACCCAGTACTTC
many	TRBJ1-3	.	TRBV7-8	CASSFYSGNTIYF	TGTGCCAGCAGCTTCTACTCTGGAAACACCATATATTTT
many	TRBJ2-4	.	TRBV20-1	CSARDPRAAKNIQYF	TGCAGTGCTAGGGATCCTCGGGCGGCCAAAAACATTCAGTACTTC
many	TRBJ2-5	TRBD2	TRBV14	CASSTGLAGGAETQYF	TGTGCCAGCAGTACCGGACTAGCGGGAGGGGCGGAGACCCAGTACTTC
few	TRBJ1-5	.	TRBV6-2/TRBV6-3	CASGIMGNQPQHF	TGTGCCAGCGGGATAATGGGCAATCAGCCCCAGCATTTT
.	TRBJ1-2	.	TRBV6-1	CASKTTGTTYGYTF	TGTGCCAGCAAGACTACCGGGACTACCTACGGCTACACCTTC
many	TRBJ1-1	.	TRBV7-8	CASSSYREHTEAFF	TGTGCCAGCAGCAGCTACCGGGAACACACTGAAGCTTTCTTT
many	TRBJ2-7	.	TRBV2	CASSDRDTSSYEQYF	TGTGCCAGCAGTGACCGGGACACTAGCTCCTACGAGCAGTACTTC
many	TRBJ2-5	.	TRBV3-1	CASSQERVQETQYF	TGTGCCAGCAGCCAAGAGAGGGTACAAGAGACCCAGTACTTC
many	TRBJ2-2	.	TRBV28	CASSTPSGSGELFF	TGTGCCAGCAGTACCCCGTCAGGGTCCGGGGAGCTGTTTTTT
many	TRBJ1-1	TRBD1	TRBV6-5	CASSQRQGRTEAFF	TGTGCCAGCAGTCAGAGACAGGGTAGGACTGAAGCTTTCTTT